The 13 T cell receptor beta chains below all came from one sample that was sequenced in a study of blood T cells in healthy people across ages. Next came a second PCR, run for about 6 to 12 cycles, which used a sample-barcoded 5' primer along with a J-beta primer mix. TCRdb passed the 5' RACE reads through MiXCR, listing each CDR3 protein once. The table has about 1.8 million distinct CDR3 sequences, about 50% seen once; the top ten hold approximately 2.1%. Source material: blood. These receptors were taken from a woman in her thirties or forties in good health.

The rearrangement uses TRBV6-5 and TRBJ2-7, with a weak D call TRBD1 (5 bases). CDR1 MNHEY and CDR2 SVGAGI come from the germline V gene. The CDR3 is 14 residues long. V was shortened by 2 bases and J by 2 bases, with 10 bases between the two germline ends. Written as DNA, the CDR3 is TGTGCCAGCAGTTACAATCAGGGAACCTACGAGCAGTACTTC. It specifies CASSYNQGTYEQYF.

This clonotype occurred a few times. The rearrangement links TRBV12-3 or TRBV12-4 to TRBJ2-7; the D is unclear. The CDR3 is made up of 14 amino acids. The V end lost 6 bases, the J end lost 2 bases, and 14 bases lay between the germline ends. CDR3 DNA: TGTGCCAGCAGCTACCCCATGGTCCCCTACGAGCAGTACTTC. This sequence encodes CASSYPMVPYEQYF.

V gene TRBV7-2 combines with J gene TRBJ2-5; 12 positions match TRBD2. Unmatched junction bases numbered 1, after V lost 8 bases and J lost 0 bases. CDR1 SGHTA and CDR2 FQGNSA come from the germline V gene. The CDR3 totals 14 residues. Here the CDR3 DNA reads TGTGCCAGCGGACTAGCGGGGTACCAAGAGACCCAGTACTTC. Translating gives CASGLAGYQETQYF.

The CDR3 DNA sequence: TGTGCTAGTGGCTGGACAGGGTCAGAGACCCAGTACTTC. This translates into CASGWTGSETQYF. The V and J genes are TRBV12-5 and TRBJ2-4; 8 nucleotides match TRBD1. The J call is in doubt because the DNA end fits TRBJ2-5 better. Germline V CDR1 and CDR2: LGHNT, FRNRAP. The CDR3 has 13 amino acids.

This clonotype was counted between two and nine times. The junction and the germline gene differ at one end; a read error may be behind it. This chain connects TRBV11-2 to TRBJ2-7; D not resolved. There are 14 residues in the CDR3. In germline, CDR1 is SGHAT, CDR2 FQNNGV. The CDR3 DNA reads TGTGCCAGTAGCTTGACTCCTTACTCCTACGAGCAGTACTTC. Translating gives CASSLTPYSYEQYF.

A few counts support this clonotype. This chain uses TRBV7-2 with TRBJ2-5; tentatively, D is TRBD1 (6 bases). V was shortened by 5 bases and J by 2 bases, with 12 bases between the two germline ends. The CDR3 consists of 14 residues. Germline V gives CDR1 SGHTA, CDR2 FQGNSA. The CDR3 protein is CASSRDKAQETQYF. In DNA form, the CDR3 reads TGTGCCAGCAGCCGGGACAAGGCGCAAGAGACCCAGTACTTC.

As DNA, the CDR3 is TGTGCCAGCTCACCACCGTTTTTCCAGGCCTCATCCTACGAGCAGTACTTC. Its translation is CASSPPFFQASSYEQYF. The chain uses TRBV18 and TRBJ2-7; D gene uncertain. CDR3 length: 17 residues. The germline gives CDR1 KGHSH, CDR2 LQKENI. V lost 0 bases and J 1 base, leaving 16 bases between the germline ends.

The J gene is TRBJ1-6, the V gene TRBV7-2, with D possibly being TRBD1 (6 bases). Germline loops: CDR1 SGHTA, CDR2 FQGNSA. This CDR3 is 17 amino acids long. The V and J ends lost 4 bases and 9 bases respectively, with 22 bases between them. CDR3 sequence reads: CASSSKVVAGAVSPLHF. CDR3 coding DNA: TGTGCCAGCAGCTCGAAAGTGGTGGCAGGGGCGGTTTCACCCCTCCACTTT. The full variable domain, completed using reference TRBV7-2 and TRBJ1-6, is GAGVSQSPSNKVTEKGKDVELRCDPISGHTALYWYRQSLGQGLEFLIYFQGNSAPDKSGLPSDRFSAERTGGSVSTLTIQRTQQEDSAVYLCASSSKVVAGAVSPLHFGNGTRLTVT.

J is TRBJ2-5 and V is TRBV29-1; maybe TRBD2 (6 bases). V lost 3 bases, J lost 8 bases, and 16 bases lay in between. This CDR3 has 13 amino acids. Per the germline V gene, CDR1 is SQVTM and CDR2 is ANQGSEA. This CDR3 reads CSVDDGTGDTQYF. CDR3 bases: TGCAGCGTTGACGACGGAACGGGAGATACCCAGTACTTC.

This clonotype came up a few times. The chain employs TRBV5-1 and TRBJ2-3; tentatively, D is TRBD2 (5 bases). V was shortened by 1 base and J by 5 bases, with 14 bases between the two germline ends. The CDR3 is 15 residues long. Germline loops: CDR1 SGHRS, CDR2 YFSETQ. The CDR3 DNA reads as TGCGCCAGCAGCTTGTGGCCTAGCCGACGAGATACGCAGTATTTT. Amino acid sequence: CASSLWPSRRDTQYF.

This CDR3 is CASSLRRDPLNEQFF. CDR3 bases: TGTGCCAGCAGCCTGCGCCGGGACCCACTCAATGAGCAGTTCTTC. The chain employs TRBV6-5 and TRBJ2-1, with D possibly called TRBD1 or TRBD2 (5 bases each). The CDR3 loop spans 15 amino acids. The germline V gene encodes CDR1 MNHEY and CDR2 SVGAGI. Trimming removed 6 bases at V and 6 bases at J, with 18 bases between.

This clonotype was observed once. The chain carries TRBV4-3 and TRBJ2-2, with 7 bases matching TRBD1. J lost 2 bases, V lost 0 bases, and 12 bases had no gene match. The CDR3 is 19 amino acids. Germline V lookup: CDR1 LGHNA, CDR2 YSLEER. CDR3 nucleotides: TGCGCCAGCAGCCAAGATCTTCGGGACAGAGGCTCCAACACCGGGGAGCTGTTTTTT. Translated: CASSQDLRDRGSNTGELFF.

This clonotype was counted a single time. The chain joins TRBV5-1 to TRBJ2-1; the match to TRBD1 covers 7 bases. Germline V lookup: CDR1 SGHRS, CDR2 YFSETQ. This CDR3 region has 18 residues. Trimming cost V 0 bases and J 13 bases; bases outside gene matches: 22. This chain's CDR3 is CASSLGLRQGVFQETQFF. The CDR3 DNA sequence: TGCGCCAGCAGCTTGGGACTGCGGCAGGGGGTGTTCCAAGAGACCCAGTTCTTC.